This T cell receptor beta chain derives from a study of blood T cell repertoires in COVID-19. TCRdb's copy holds only in-frame clones and misses some; the assay was immunoSEQ multiplex PCR. The sample lists around 95,000 clones, roughly 87% occurring once. The sequenced material came from peripheral blood. The TCR originated in a man under 40 in a cohort sampled during active COVID-19.

CDR3 in amino acids: CASSPTGQGDYGYTF. CDR3 coding DNA: TGTGCCAGCAGTCCTACTGGACAGGGAGACTATGGCTACACCTTC. The rearrangement uses TRBV9 and TRBJ1-2; TRBD1 matches at 8 bases. CDR1 and CDR2 from the germline V gene are SGDLS and YYNGEE. CDR3 length: 15 amino acids. Unmatched junction bases numbered 9, after V lost 5 bases and J lost 3 bases.